This T cell receptor (beta chain) was captured by sequencing in a study of chemoradiotherapy in HPV16-positive cancers (dated 2022 in TCRdb). Background on the whole study: Functional T-cell assays on cells from two HPV16-positive patients defined candidate HPV-specific T-cell clones and common TCR motifs. Whether T-cell immunity against the HPV oncoproteins E6 and E7 changes during chemoradiotherapy and whether survival is affected by this immunity were examined in the study. TCR repertoires from some 90 patients with HPV-related cancers were then used to track the candidate HPV-specific TCRs and motifs. What the study reported, not specific to this receptor: Improved recurrence-free survival in HPV16-positive patients was associated with expansion of HPV-responsive T cells during chemoradiotherapy. Expansion of candidate HPV-specific clones and E7-related TCR motifs was observed in the tumor microenvironment during treatment, whereas no such expansion was observed for non-HPV-specific T cells. The functional definition of HPV-specific T cells was derived from only a couple of HPV16-positive patients, and the survival association was reported for HPV16-positive patients.

Because repertoires were sampled repeatedly during chemoradiotherapy, clonal expansion in the tumor microenvironment could be followed. Via the germline V gene (reference sequence), CDR1 is MNHEY and CDR2 SMNVEV. Its CDR3 holds 14 amino acids, cysteine through phenylalanine. The only DNA kept is the CDR3, 42 bases in frame from the first base. V loses 5 bases at its end and J loses 4 bases; junction bases beyond the gene matches: 5. Comments on this clone: This clone's antigen is unknown. No much larger clone exists at a distance of one base, and base qualities are not known.

Libraries were made using the immunoSEQ multiplex PCR assay. In TCRdb, the immuneACCESS table is reduced to in-frame sequences with V and J assigned. These tables do not hold every clone; where another copy was compared, an unresolved V gene accounts for under half, and the others remain unexplained. In all, the sample holds fewer than 10,000 clones, and around 88% of those were seen once. In total, the top ten clones hold 11% to 15% of the sample. Sample: blood, taken from a patient who underwent chemoradiotherapy. The origin of this receptor is a human donor with HPV-associated anogenital cancer. This receptor chain uses TRBV27 and TRBJ2-5; 9 central bases correspond to TRBD1. The CDR3 protein sequence reads: CASSAGQGGETQYF. In nucleotide form, the sequence is TGTGCCAGCAGTGCGGGACAGGGCGGAGAGACCCAGTACTTC.